This TCR beta chain was recovered during a study of blood T cell repertoires in COVID-19. Study overall: The analysed material was cDNA or gDNA that came from T cells, B-cell-depleted T cells, or PBMCs.

Clones were sequenced by immunoSEQ multiplex PCR, and TCRdb holds only the in-frame ones, with some missing. The data contain about 90,000 clones, 80% of them singletons. J was trimmed by 1 base and V by 4 bases; bases with no gene match: 5. CDR3 length: 16 residues. Germline V CDR1 and CDR2: SGHRS, YFSETQ. This receptor was obtained from a woman between 70 and 85 years old with acute or convalescent COVID-19. Sequenced: peripheral blood. The genes are TRBV5-1 and TRBJ2-5; 12 bases agree with TRBD2. CDR3 in DNA: TGCGCCAGCAGCCCCGGACTAGCGGGACCCCAAGAGACCCAGTACTTC. It is translated as CASSPGLAGPQETQYF. Based on the CDR3 plus reference TRBV5-1 and TRBJ2-5, the full variable domain is KAGVTQTPRYLIKTRGQQVTLSCSPISGHRSVSWYQQTPGQGLQFLFEYFSETQRNKGNFPGRFSGRQFSNSRSEMNVSTLELGDSALYLCASSPGLAGPQETQYFGPGTRLLVL.